This TCR beta chain emerged from a study of OX40 agonist ivuxolimab in advanced cancers. With V trimmed by 0 bases and J by 6 bases, 8 bases remained unmatched. The CDR3 has 16 amino acids. Germline CDR1 and CDR2: SGHRS and YFSETQ. A word on this clone: Its matching antigen is unknown.

Data came from immunoSEQ multiplex PCR; TCRdb stores just in-frame clones and leaves some out. The sample records 60,000 to 75,000 clones, around 88% being singletons. General study results and limits: Low normalized T-cell clonal expansion also characterized some of the nonresponders.

The receptor's source is an adult with an advanced solid tumor such as melanoma, head and neck, liver or kidney cancer. This specimen was CD4+ or CD8+ T cells sorted from blood, taken in a trial of the OX40 agonist ivuxolimab. The rearrangement joins TRBV5-1 to TRBJ2-1, with 8 bases that match TRBD2. The CDR3, as DNA: TGCGCCAGCAGCTTGGCGACCAGCGGGAGAGCCAATGAGCAGTTCTTC. Its protein is CASSLATSGRANEQFF. The full variable domain, its missing parts supplied by reference TRBV5-1 and TRBJ2-1, is KAGVTQTPRYLIKTRGQQVTLSCSPISGHRSVSWYQQTPGQGLQFLFEYFSETQRNKGNFPGRFSGRQFSNSRSEMNVSTLELGDSALYLCASSLATSGRANEQFFGPGTRLTVL.